This is a list of T cell receptor beta chains from one sample in a study of blood T cell repertoires in COVID-19. Sequencing was performed with immunoSEQ multiplex PCR; in TCRdb, only in-frame clones are kept and a portion is missing. This table holds tens of thousands of clones, roughly three quarters found once. Source material: peripheral blood. Receptor source: a human donor in a cohort sampled during active COVID-19. Both conserved end residues are part of each CDR3. The order of the fields is J gene, D gene, CDR3 length, V gene, CDR3 protein, CDR3 DNA. The D gene is left open where the match is weak.

J: TRBJ1-2; D: TRBD1; length: 14; V: TRBV5-4; CDR3: CASRGTGAGYGYTF; DNA: TGTGCCAGCAGGGGGACAGGGGCCGGGTATGGCTACACCTTC
J: TRBJ1-1; D: -; length: 12; V: TRBV7-2; CDR3: CASSLSGVGAFF; DNA: TGTGCCAGCAGCTTATCGGGGGTGGGAGCTTTCTTT
J: TRBJ1-6; D: -; length: 17; V: TRBV7-2; CDR3: CASSHGGGGSYNSPLHF; DNA: TGTGCCAGCAGCCACGGGGGGGGAGGCTCCTATAATTCACCCCTCCACTTT
J: TRBJ2-5; D: TRBD2; length: 14; V: TRBV5-1; CDR3: CASRYGGRGETQYF; DNA: TGCGCCAGCCGATACGGGGGGAGAGGAGAGACCCAGTACTTC
J: TRBJ1-2; D: TRBD1; length: 15; V: TRBV13; CDR3: CASSPRQGASYGYTF; DNA: TGTGCCAGCAGCCCTAGACAGGGGGCGAGCTATGGCTACACCTTC
J: TRBJ1-4; D: -; length: 13; V: TRBV4-3; CDR3: CASSQQEFEKLFF; DNA: TGCGCCAGCAGCCAACAGGAATTTGAAAAACTGTTTTTT
J: TRBJ1-4; D: -; length: 17; V: TRBV7-9; CDR3: CASSLGRGRTTNEKLFF; DNA: TGTGCCAGCAGCTTAGGACGGGGAAGGACAACTAATGAAAAACTGTTTTTT
J: TRBJ2-5; D: TRBD2; length: 18; V: TRBV20-1; CDR3: CSASSTPASGVYQETQYF; DNA: TGCAGTGCTAGTTCGACCCCCGCTAGCGGGGTGTACCAAGAGACCCAGTACTTC
J: TRBJ1-3; D: -; length: 13; V: TRBV14; CDR3: CASSQDIGNTIYF; DNA: TGTGCCAGCAGCCAAGACATTGGAAACACCATATATTTT
J: TRBJ2-2; D: TRBD1; length: 15; V: TRBV19; CDR3: CASSEQGAHTGELFF; DNA: TGTGCCAGTAGTGAGCAGGGGGCGCACACCGGGGAGCTGTTTTTT
J: TRBJ2-1; D: TRBD2; length: 16; V: TRBV19; CDR3: CASNNRLAGVGDEQFF; DNA: TGTGCCAGTAACAATAGACTAGCGGGAGTTGGCGATGAGCAGTTCTTC
J: TRBJ1-5; D: -; length: 15; V: TRBV6-2/TRBV6-3; CDR3: CASSYSGRGEQPQHF; DNA: TGTGCCAGCAGTTACTCGGGGAGGGGGGAACAGCCCCAGCATTTT
J: TRBJ1-1; D: TRBD1; length: 17; V: TRBV19; CDR3: CASSIGTGILKGTEAFF; DNA: TGTGCCAGTAGTATCGGGACAGGGATTCTCAAGGGCACTGAAGCTTTCTTT